The T cell receptor (beta chain) under discussion was sequenced for a study of T cell repertoires in cytomegalovirus infection. Across the study: Both CMV infection and a matching HLA type were indicated by public TCR beta signatures.

To note about this clonotype: Antigen specificity is unknown.

Whole-study results and caveats: Carriers of CMV and the relevant HLA type were discriminated by public TCR beta frequency. Dominant in the ex vivo response were TCR beta clonotypes restricted by HLA-C and specific for CMV.

TCRdb ran MiXCR on the reads and lists one entry per CDR3 protein. The repertoire holds some 170,000 distinct CDR3 sequences, about 18% seen once, with roughly a quarter in the top ten. CDR3 length: 16 amino acids. From germline, CDR1 is DFQATT and CDR2 SNEGSKA (reference sequence). J lost 2 bases, V lost 5 bases, and 11 bases had no gene match. V gene TRBV20-1 combines with J gene TRBJ2-3; 9 bases map to TRBD2. The sample was CD8+ T cells from PBMCs. The sequence came from a human donor in good health (CMV status not recorded). Some clones in this sample may be carry-over from other donors' samples. CDR3 coding DNA: TGCAGTGCTGCTCCCAGTAGCGGGAGATACACAGATACGCAGTATTTT. Its translation: CSAAPSSGRYTDTQYF.